These T cell receptor beta chains were read from a single sample in a study of neoadjuvant anti-PD-1 for oral cavity cancer. Only in-frame clones appear in the TCRdb table, and some are missing; sequencing was by immunoSEQ multiplex PCR. The sample has roughly 32,000 clones, around four fifths seen once. Sequencing used PBMCs, obtained after nivolumab (anti-PD-1) treatment. The receptors were gathered from a person aged 40 to 85 with oral cavity squamous cell carcinoma. Each CDR3 is given with its conserved first and last residue. Each record gives: J gene, V gene, clone size, D gene, CDR3 protein, CDR3 DNA. A D gene is named only where the DNA matches it firmly. Clone size is stated in some rows and not others, as once, few, many or a class when expanded.

TRBJ1-3,TRBV6-1,.,.,CASSDRVSGNTIYF,TGTGCCAGCAGTGACAGGGTCTCTGGAAACACCATATATTTT
TRBJ1-3,TRBV15,.,.,CATRQSGNTIYF,TGTGCCACCAGGCAGTCTGGAAACACCATATATTTT
TRBJ1-5,TRBV28,.,.,CASSSGAGRASNQPQHF,TGTGCCAGCAGTTCGGGGGCGGGAAGGGCTAGCAATCAGCCCCAGCATTTT
TRBJ1-4,TRBV7-9,.,.,CASSVQGTNEKLFF,TGTGCCAGCAGCGTACAGGGCACTAATGAAAAACTGTTTTTT
TRBJ2-1,TRBV4-3,.,.,CASSQDWDFGLGSYNEQFF,TGCGCCAGCAGCCAAGATTGGGACTTTGGTTTAGGCTCGTACAATGAGCAGTTCTTC
TRBJ1-2,TRBV7-9,.,TRBD1,CASSRWDSFIYGYTF,TGTGCCAGCAGCAGGTGGGACAGTTTCATCTATGGCTACACCTTC
TRBJ1-6,TRBV6-5,.,.,CASSRSGGYNSPLHF,TGTGCCAGCAGTCGCTCGGGGGGGTACAATTCACCCCTCCACTTT
TRBJ2-6,TRBV11-2,.,.,CASSFRGSGANVLTF,TGTGCCAGCAGCTTTAGGGGCTCTGGGGCCAACGTCCTGACTTTC
TRBJ2-3,TRBV13,.,TRBD2,CASSHGTSGGTDTQYF,TGTGCCAGCAGCCACGGGACTAGCGGAGGCACAGATACGCAGTATTTT
TRBJ2-1,TRBV5-4,.,TRBD1,CASSNAGGSYNEQFF,TGTGCCAGCAGCAACGCAGGGGGTTCCTACAATGAGCAGTTCTTC
TRBJ2-5,TRBV19,.,TRBD2,CASSMRLAGAGETQYF,TGTGCCAGTAGTATGAGACTAGCGGGGGCCGGGGAGACCCAGTACTTC
TRBJ1-2,TRBV29-1,few,TRBD1,CSVEDLQGIGYGYTF,TGCAGCGTTGAAGACTTACAGGGGATTGGCTATGGCTACACCTTC
TRBJ2-1,TRBV4-3,.,TRBD1,CASSQEIGGQGRDEQFF,TGCGCCAGCAGCCAGGAAATTGGGGGACAGGGTCGTGATGAGCAGTTCTTC
TRBJ1-6,TRBV5-1,.,TRBD1,CASSLGGGDRGFSPLHF,TGCGCCAGCAGCTTGGGAGGCGGAGACAGGGGGTTTTCACCCCTCCACTTT
TRBJ2-5,TRBV27,.,.,CASSWTPQETQYF,TGTGCCAGCAGTTGGACACCTCAAGAGACCCAGTACTTC
TRBJ2-7,TRBV5-4,.,TRBD1,CASSQDRGTYEQYF,TGTGCCAGCAGCCAGGACAGGGGTACCTACGAGCAGTACTTC
TRBJ2-2,TRBV28,.,TRBD1,CASSRGLANTGELFF,TGTGCCAGCAGTAGGGGGCTCGCGAACACCGGGGAGCTGTTTTTT
TRBJ1-4,TRBV4-3,.,TRBD1,CASSQQTGTGETNEKLFF,TGCGCCAGCAGCCAACAAACCGGGACAGGAGAGACTAATGAAAAACTGTTTTTT
TRBJ2-3,TRBV7-9,.,TRBD2,CASSLGGTSPTDTQYF,TGTGCCAGCAGCTTAGGTGGGACTAGTCCCACAGATACGCAGTATTTT
TRBJ2-2,TRBV4-3,.,.,CASSQEVRATGELFF,TGCGCCAGCAGCCAAGAGGTCAGGGCCACCGGGGAGCTGTTTTTT
TRBJ1-2,TRBV7-8,.,.,CASSLGDIPPANGYTF,TGTGCCAGCAGCTTAGGGGACATCCCACCCGCCAATGGCTACACCTTC
TRBJ1-5,TRBV7-2,.,TRBD1,CASSTRTGEYQPQHF,TGTGCCAGCAGCACCAGGACAGGGGAGTACCAGCCCCAGCATTTT